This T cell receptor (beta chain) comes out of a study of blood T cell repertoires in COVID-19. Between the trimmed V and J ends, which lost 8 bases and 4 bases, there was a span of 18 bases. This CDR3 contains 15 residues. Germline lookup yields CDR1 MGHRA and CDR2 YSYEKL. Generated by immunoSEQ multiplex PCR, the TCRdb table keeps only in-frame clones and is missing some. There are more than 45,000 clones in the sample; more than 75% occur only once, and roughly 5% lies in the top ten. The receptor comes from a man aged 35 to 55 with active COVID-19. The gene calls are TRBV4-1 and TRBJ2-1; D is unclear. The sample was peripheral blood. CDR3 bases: TGCGCCAGCCGCTACAGCCTGCCCCTTTACAATGAGCAGTTCTTC. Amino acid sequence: CASRYSLPLYNEQFF.